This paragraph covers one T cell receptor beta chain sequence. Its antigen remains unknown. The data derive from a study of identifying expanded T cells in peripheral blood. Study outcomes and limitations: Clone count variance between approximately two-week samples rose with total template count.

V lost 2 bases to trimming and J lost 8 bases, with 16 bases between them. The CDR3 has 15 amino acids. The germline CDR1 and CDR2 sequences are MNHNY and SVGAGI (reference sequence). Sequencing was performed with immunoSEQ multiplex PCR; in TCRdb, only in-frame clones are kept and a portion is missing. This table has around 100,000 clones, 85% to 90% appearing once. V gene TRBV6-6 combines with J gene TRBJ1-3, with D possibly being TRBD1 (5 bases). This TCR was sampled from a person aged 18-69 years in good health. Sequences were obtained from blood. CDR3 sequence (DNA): TGTGCCAGCAGTTACGCGGGGCTCCCGGGTGACACCATATATTTT. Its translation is CASSYAGLPGDTIYF.